Shown below are 2 T cell receptor beta chains from a single sample sequenced in a study of control samples from healthy donors and cancer patients (dated by TCRdb to the early 2020s). Library method: the immunoSEQ multiplex PCR assay. TCRdb took over this immuneACCESS table, retaining in-frame rearrangements with V and J assigned. Such tables are incomplete; in checked studies, under half of the missing clones stem from an unresolved V gene, and the remainder is unexplained. Recorded for this sample are tens of thousands of clones; 85% to 95% of them occurred a single time. The ten largest clones take up less than 4% of the sample. Material: blood. Receptors originate from a young man in good health.

The J gene is TRBJ2-7, the V gene TRBV2; D gene unclear. The V end lost 0 bases, the J end lost 3 bases, and 6 bases lay between the germline ends. The CDR3 runs 13 residues. Germline V gives CDR1 SNHLY, CDR2 FYNNEI. The CDR3 DNA sequence: TGTGCCAGCAGTGAAGCAGGGATCTACGAGCAGTACTTC. Translated, it gives CASSEAGIYEQYF.

The chain joins TRBV5-5 to TRBJ1-3, with a tentative D call TRBD1 (6 bases). This CDR3 is built from 17 residues. Between the trimmed V and J ends, which lost 1 base and 0 bases, there was a span of 14 bases. CDR1 SGHKS and CDR2 YYEKEE come from the germline V gene (reference sequence). The CDR3: CASSLTGQTSSGNTIYF. CDR3 DNA: TGTGCCAGCAGCTTGACCGGACAGACCAGCTCTGGAAACACCATATATTTT.